One sample yielded the 28 T cell receptor beta chains listed below, sequenced in a study of neoadjuvant anti-PD-1 for oral cavity cancer. This sample's time point: after neoadjuvant nivolumab, at surgical resection. Produced via immunoSEQ multiplex PCR; TCRdb's table is partial and in-frame only. The sample gives about 24,000 clones, about 27% of which show up once; approximately 16% is in the top ten. The sequences come from tumor tissue, collected after nivolumab (anti-PD-1) treatment. These receptor sequences come from a person aged 35-80 years with oral cavity squamous cell carcinoma.

This clone was seen more than once but under ten times. The chain carries TRBV19 and TRBJ1-3; D not certain. Trimming shortened V by 7 bases and J by 5 bases, and 12 bases separated the two germline ends. From germline, CDR1 is LNHDA and CDR2 SQIVND (reference sequence). The CDR3 sequence is 13 residues long. CDR3 protein: CASIESGRNTIYF. CDR3 in DNA: TGTGCCAGTATCGAGAGTGGGAGAAACACCATATATTTT.

The sample holds a few counts of this clone. The chain uses TRBV7-9 and TRBJ1-1; no clear D gene. V was pared by 2 bases and J by 0 bases, with 4 bases between. Germline CDR1 reads SEHNR; CDR2 reads FQNEAQ (reference sequence). The CDR3 is 13 residues long. This chain's CDR3 is CASSLQVNTEAFF. In DNA form, the CDR3 reads TGTGCCAGCAGCTTACAGGTGAACACTGAAGCTTTCTTT.

This clone is labeled medium-sized (0.01 to 0.1%). V usage is TRBV5-1 and J usage is TRBJ2-1; TRBD2 agrees at 13 bases. This CDR3 has 22 residues. Germline V CDR1 and CDR2: SGHRS, YFSETQ. Germline trimming cut 0 bases from V and 1 base from J; bases unmatched to any gene: 16. The CDR3 DNA reads TGCGCCAGCAGCTTGGGTCGAATAGGGACTAGCGGGGTGACGGATTCCTACAATGAGCAGTTCTTC. Its protein product is CASSLGRIGTSGVTDSYNEQFF.

This clone was picked up one time. The chain combines TRBV10-3 with TRBJ2-7; tentative D call: TRBD2 (5 bases). The germline gives CDR1 ENHRY, CDR2 SYGVKD. V dropped 7 bases and J dropped 4 bases, with 14 bases sitting between them. The CDR3 spans 13 residues. DNA for the CDR3: TGTGCCATCAAGGTCGGAAGGGAGTACGAGCAGTACTTC. Its translation is CAIKVGREYEQYF.

Sample share makes this clone medium-sized. The chain is built from TRBV9 and TRBJ2-7; 9 positions agree with TRBD1. The CDR3 contains 15 residues. J lost 2 bases, V lost 4 bases, and 7 bases had no gene match. Per the germline V gene, CDR1 is SGDLS and CDR2 is YYNGEE. The CDR3 sequence is CASSPPGTGTYEQYF. As DNA, the CDR3 is TGTGCCAGCAGCCCTCCCGGGACAGGGACCTACGAGCAGTACTTC.

J is TRBJ1-2 and V is TRBV7-2, with D possibly being TRBD1 (6 bases). The germline gives CDR1 SGHTA, CDR2 FQGNSA. V was pared by 5 bases and J by 8 bases, with 12 bases between. This CDR3 is 12 amino acids long. The CDR3: CASSETGFGYTF. CDR3 bases: TGTGCCAGCAGCGAAACAGGGTTCGGCTACACCTTC.

The V call is TRBV9, the J call TRBJ1-2; D is possibly TRBD1 (6 bases). Deletions cut 4 bases from V and 7 bases from J, with 23 bases between. Germline V gives CDR1 SGDLS, CDR2 YYNGEE. The CDR3 totals 16 residues. CDR3 sequence: CASSPFKQGFEFGYTF. Here the CDR3 DNA reads TGTGCCAGCAGCCCCTTTAAACAGGGATTTGAATTTGGCTACACCTTC. The full variable domain, with the rest looked up from reference TRBV9 and TRBJ1-2, is DSGVTQTPKHLITATGQRVTLRCSPRSGDLSVYWYQQSLDQGLQFLIQYYNGEERAKGNILERFSAQQFPDLHSELNLSSLELGDSALYFCASSPFKQGFEFGYTFGSGTRLTVV.

The rearrangement uses TRBV11-1 and TRBJ2-3; D remains unclear. The CDR3 spans 11 residues. The germline V gene has CDR1 SGHAT and CDR2 FQDESV (reference sequence). V shed 4 bases and J shed 2 bases, with 1 base lying between them. The CDR3 protein is CASSSTDTQYF. DNA for the CDR3: TGTGCCAGCAGCTCCACAGATACGCAGTATTTT.

This clone was seen many times. The chain employs TRBV9 and TRBJ1-2; 12 bases map to TRBD1. The CDR3 spans 16 residues. V shed 1 base, J shed 8 bases, and the junction held 9 bases outside the gene matches. Germline V gene sequence: CDR1 SGDLS, CDR2 YYNGEE. CDR3 sequence: CASSVRDRGLSGGYTF. The CDR3, as DNA: TGTGCCAGCAGCGTAAGGGACAGGGGGCTGTCGGGAGGCTACACCTTC.

This clone was counted only a few times. This sequence joins TRBV4-2 and TRBJ1-2; 9 bases line up with TRBD1. V trimming: 3 bases; J trimming: 6 bases; junction bases outside the gene matches: 5. Germline assignment: CDR1 LGHNA and CDR2 YNFKEQ. This CDR3 contains 14 residues. The chain's CDR3 is CASSQSDRGDGYTF. CDR3 nucleotides: TGTGCCAGCAGCCAGTCGGACAGGGGAGATGGCTACACCTTC.

This clone has more than one count but fewer than ten. The V and J genes are TRBV7-9 and TRBJ1-2, with 8 positions matching TRBD1. Per the germline V gene, CDR1 is SEHNR and CDR2 is FQNEAQ (reference sequence). This CDR3 is built from 16 residues. The J segment lost 4 bases and the V segment lost 6 bases, leaving 13 bases of the junction unmatched. The CDR3 sequence: CASRPRQGHLGYGYTF. The CDR3 coding sequence is TGTGCCAGCAGACCTCGACAGGGGCACCTGGGCTATGGCTACACCTTC.

This sequence joins TRBV6-1 and TRBJ1-1; D call uncertain. CDR3 length: 12 residues. Germline loops: CDR1 MNHNS, CDR2 SASEGT. Trimming removed 10 bases from V and 6 bases from J, with 15 bases in between. Here the CDR3 DNA reads TGTGCCATTGGACCCTATAGGGCTGAAGCTTTCTTT. Translating it yields CAIGPYRAEAFF.

The rearrangement links TRBV9 to TRBJ2-3, with 7 bases matching TRBD2. The ends lost 1 base at V and 2 bases at J; junction bases unmatched: 7. Per the germline V gene, CDR1 is SGDLS and CDR2 is YYNGEE. The CDR3 covers 16 residues. The CDR3 loop is CASSVRSGGTTDTQYF. The DNA for the CDR3 is TGTGCCAGCAGCGTAAGGTCGGGGGGAACCACAGATACGCAGTATTTT.

This clone was seen a handful of times. CDR3 amino acids: CASSLRNSGNTIYF. The CDR3 nucleotides are TGTGCCAGCAGCTTAAGAAACTCTGGAAACACCATATATTTT. The rearrangement uses TRBV5-4 and TRBJ1-3; D gene ambiguous. The CDR3 totals 14 residues. Germline CDR1 is SGHNT and CDR2 is YYREEE (reference sequence). Trimming removed 2 bases from V and 0 bases from J, with 6 bases in between. The full variable domain, completed using reference TRBV5-4 and TRBJ1-3, is ETGVTQSPTHLIKTRGQQVTLRCSSQSGHNTVSWYQQALGQGPQFIFQYYREEENGRGNFPPRFSGLQFPNYSSELNVNALELDDSALYLCASSLRNSGNTIYFGEGSWLTVV.

This rearrangement joins TRBV18 to TRBJ2-5; perhaps TRBD1 as D (5 bases). The CDR3 extends over 13 amino acids. V was trimmed by 3 bases and J by 3 bases, leaving 8 bases between them. Germline loops: CDR1 KGHSH, CDR2 LQKENI. In nucleotides, the CDR3 is TGTGCCAGCTCACCGGAGACAGAAGAGACCCAGTACTTC. Its protein is CASSPETEETQYF.

This clone has only one observation. Written as DNA, the CDR3 is TGTGCCAGCACACGGCGACAGGAGGGTTCGTACGAGCAGTACTTC. Amino acids: CASTRRQEGSYEQYF. The chain couples TRBV18 to TRBJ2-7; D tentatively reads TRBD1 or TRBD2 (6 bases each). The germline V and J ends were trimmed by 8 bases and 4 bases, with 21 bases remaining between them. The germline CDR1 and CDR2 sequences are KGHSH and LQKENI. This CDR3 has 15 residues.

This chain uses TRBV11-1 with TRBJ2-1, with D tentatively TRBD1 or TRBD2 (5 bases each). Germline V gives CDR1 SGHAT, CDR2 FQDESV (reference sequence). The germline V and J ends were trimmed by 4 bases and 2 bases, with 9 bases remaining between them. The CDR3 has 14 residues. Here the CDR3 DNA reads TGTGCCAGCAGCTGGGACGGTGCCTACAATGAGCAGTTCTTC. Translated: CASSWDGAYNEQFF. The complete variable domain, with remaining parts taken from reference TRBV11-1 and TRBJ2-1, reads EAEVAQSPRYKITEKSQAVAFWCDPISGHATLYWYRQILGQGPELLVQFQDESVVDDSQLPKDRFSAERLKGVDSTLKIQPAELGDSAMYLCASSWDGAYNEQFFGPGTRLTVL.

The chain couples TRBV27 to TRBJ2-6; a weak D match, TRBD1 (5 bases). Trimming took 3 bases from V and 2 from J, leaving 14 bases between them. The CDR3 sequence is 17 residues long. Per the germline V gene, CDR1 is MNHEY and CDR2 is SMNVEV (reference sequence). The CDR3 is CASSFFTGSAGANVLTF. Here the CDR3 DNA reads TGTGCCAGCAGTTTCTTCACAGGATCAGCTGGGGCCAACGTCCTGACTTTC.

This chain connects TRBV6-6 to TRBJ1-2, with no clear D. The CDR3 sequence is 12 residues long. Trimming cost V 6 bases and J 6 bases, with 11 bases left between them. Germline CDR1 and CDR2: MNHNY and SVGAGI (reference sequence). This chain's CDR3 is CASRDHSHGYTF. CDR3 DNA: TGTGCCAGCAGAGATCACAGCCATGGCTACACCTTC.

This clone was counted only a few times. The chain joins TRBV29-1 to TRBJ2-3, with 10 nucleotides matching TRBD2. The germline V gene encodes CDR1 SQVTM and CDR2 ANQGSEA. Trimming removed 5 bases from V and 13 bases from J; junction bases left unmatched: 9. The CDR3 length is 12 residues. Here the CDR3 reads CSVRLAGVFKYF. CDR3 DNA: TGCAGCGTTCGTCTAGCGGGAGTTTTTAAGTATTTT.

This clone has a handful of counts. This chain links TRBV5-1 with TRBJ1-1; D unresolved. V lost 6 bases to trimming and J lost 1 base, with 10 bases between them. The CDR3 totals 13 residues. From germline, CDR1 is SGHRS and CDR2 YFSETQ. The CDR3 loop reads CASKIEGNTEAFF. DNA for the CDR3: TGCGCCAGCAAAATCGAGGGGAACACTGAAGCTTTCTTT.

Only a few counts were recorded for this clone. The chain is built from TRBV7-9 and TRBJ1-1; the match to TRBD1 covers 8 bases. CDR1 and CDR2 (germline): SEHNR, FQNEAQ (reference sequence). The CDR3 covers 14 residues. The ends lost 5 bases at V and 0 bases at J; junction bases unmatched: 2. The CDR3 nucleotides read TGTGCCAGCAGCACGGACAGGGTGAACACTGAAGCTTTCTTT. It translates to CASSTDRVNTEAFF.

This clone was detected only a few times. This chain connects TRBV7-9 to TRBJ1-2; D is ambiguous. V was clipped by 1 base and J by 0 bases, with 6 bases between them. Germline CDR1 is SEHNR and CDR2 is FQNEAQ (reference sequence). CDR3 length equals 14 residues. The CDR3 loop reads CASSLDGPNYGYTF. The DNA of the CDR3 is TGTGCCAGCAGCTTAGACGGACCTAACTATGGCTACACCTTC.

This clone is medium-sized (0.01 to 0.1%). The junction does not match germline at one end; this may be a read error. The CDR3 protein is CASSLGGRNTGELFF. For the CDR3, the DNA is TGTGCTAGCAGCTTAGGAGGCCGAAACACCGGGGAGCTGTTTTTT. The chain recombines TRBV7-7 with TRBJ2-2, with D maybe TRBD2 (5 bases). The germline V gene has CDR1 SSHAT and CDR2 FNYEAQ (reference sequence). There are 15 residues in the CDR3. Combining the CDR3 with reference TRBV7-7 and TRBJ2-2 gives the whole variable domain GAGVSQSPRYKVTKRGQDVTLRCDPISSHATLYWYQQALGQGPEFLTYFNYEAQPDKSGLPSDRFSAERPEGSISTLTIQRTEQRDSAMYRCASSLGGRNTGELFFGEGSRLTVL.

The chain joins TRBV15 to TRBJ1-2; D is undetermined. The germline gives CDR1 LNHNV, CDR2 YYDKDF (reference sequence). The ends were cut back, 2 bases at V and 1 base at J, with 8 bases in the middle. The length of the CDR3 is 14 residues. The CDR3 nucleotides read TGTGCCACCAGCAGACCGGGATTTAACTATGGCTACACCTTC. This gives the protein CATSRPGFNYGYTF.

This clone was recorded once. This rearrangement joins TRBV6-5 to TRBJ2-7, with D perhaps TRBD1 or TRBD2 (5 bases each). Germline lookup yields CDR1 MNHEY and CDR2 SVGAGI. This CDR3 contains 14 residues. V shed 0 bases and J shed 5 bases, with 11 bases lying between them. The CDR3 DNA reads as TGTGCCAGCAGTTACTCTAGAGGGACCCACGAGCAGTACTTC. Protein sequence: CASSYSRGTHEQYF.

The table lists this clone with a few counts. The rearrangement links TRBV6-5 to TRBJ2-2, with 9 bases aligning to TRBD1. The CDR3 is 15 amino acids. Trimming at V came to 5 bases and at J to 2 bases, leaving 3 bases not matched to a gene. CDR1 and CDR2 (germline): MNHEY, SVGAGI. The CDR3 DNA reads TGTGCCAGCAGTCGACAGGGGGTAAACACCGGGGAGCTGTTTTTT. Encoded protein: CASSRQGVNTGELFF.

This clone has more than one count but fewer than ten. CDR3 sequence: CASSRGSGEQYF. The CDR3 region has the DNA TGTGCCAGCAGCCGGGGGAGTGGCGAGCAGTACTTC. This rearrangement joins TRBV11-2 to TRBJ2-7, with D possibly being TRBD2 (6 bases). From germline, CDR1 is SGHAT and CDR2 FQNNGV. CDR3 length: 12 amino acids. V was shortened by 5 bases and J by 6 bases, with 11 bases between the two germline ends.